Sequencing of this T cell receptor beta chain was carried out in a study of vaccination effects on CD4 cells after COVID-19 (dated 2022 in TCRdb). Background for the entire study: Participants received two doses of either the BNT162b2 or the mRNA-1273 mRNA SARS-CoV-2 vaccine. Pre-vaccine samples from two convalescent patients were drawn 16 days and one week before the first dose, 142 and 148 days after COVID-19 diagnosis. In both COVID-19 convalescent patients and infection-naive vaccine recipients, the study compared SARS-CoV-2 spike-specific CD4+ TCR repertoires from before mRNA vaccination with those from after it. Altogether, around 9 COVID-19 convalescent patients and 4 SARS-CoV-2-naive healthy vaccine recipients made up the full study. Cultures from other donors in the study were sequenced using the Oncomine TCR Beta short-read assay on an Illumina iSeq 100. Broader findings and caveats from the paper: Only a small number of convalescent patients were included, and no early post-infection timepoints were available, which limited the study. Clones induced by infection and clones induced by vaccination both contracted markedly at late timepoints after vaccination, which fits with T cell responses waning over time. In convalescent patients, the post-vaccine spike-reactive repertoire consisted mainly of new vaccine-induced clones, largely distinct from infection-induced clones.

In the ViraFEST assay, PBMC were stimulated with viral peptide pools, and TCR sequencing was then used to find antigen-specific CD4+ T cell clonotypes based on their expansion. After less than eleven days of culture, CD4+ T cells were isolated with the EasySep CD4+ T cell isolation kit. Convalescent patients had PCR-confirmed SARS-CoV-2 infection between March and December 2020, before Alpha, Beta and Delta variants emerged in the United States. About 2.2 million PBMC per well were cultured in IMDM with approximately 5% human AB serum, 9 to 10 IU/ml IL-2 and gentamicin, plus 10 ug/ml peptides. Half of the culture medium was replaced with fresh IL-2-containing medium on days 3 and 7. Unless otherwise noted, each peptide stimulation condition was cultured in triplicate wells. Using Ficoll-Paque Plus gradient centrifugation, PBMC were separated from whole blood and then either used fresh or cryopreserved at -140C. Overlapping peptide pools spanned the spike proteins of SARS-CoV-2 and the common cold coronaviruses HCoV-NL63, HCoV-OC43 and HCoV-229E. Genomic DNA was extracted from cultured CD4+ T cells with the QIAamp micro DNA kit.

Deletion took 1 base off V and 0 bases off J, with a span of 16 bases between the germline ends. The germline V gene (reference sequence) specifies GTSNPN as CDR1 and SVGIG as CDR2. The CDR3 has 18 amino acids, counting the end cysteine and phenylalanine. Just the 54-base CDR3 DNA is kept, in frame starting at base 1. A word on this clone: Its antigen target is currently unknown. No qualities accompany the bases; no much larger clone lies one base away.

Receptors were amplified or captured by the immunoSEQ multiplex PCR assay. DNA from the cultured, isolated CD4+ T cells was subjected to TCR beta CDR3 sequencing. The paper's processing steps were these. The analysis removed non-productive TCR sequences, trimmed reads to the CDR3 region, and retained only CDR3s that were 7 or more amino acids long. The MANAFEST web app was used to identify antigen-specific clonotypes by comparing expansion in peptide wells with expansion in reference cultures. Positive clones required FDR<0.05 expansion versus reference and all other wells, odds ratio above 5, and frequency above 0.1% in two replicate wells. A clonotype was defined as cross-reactive if the clonotype was significantly expanded both in SARS-CoV-2 spike wells and in at least one common cold coronavirus spike condition. CDR3 similarity was assessed by Levenshtein distance with the stringdist R package, and unrooted trees were built with ape in R 3.6.1. Imported from immuneACCESS, the table was reduced by TCRdb to in-frame sequences with V and J called. These copies leave out some clones; in studies compared against another copy, an unresolved V gene accounts for under half, and the cause of the remainder is not known. The V and J calls and clone size were taken over from that table, and D and trimming were inferred from the DNA. Within this sample are some 40,000 clones, with about 78% of them counted one time only. More than 15% of the sample belongs to the ten largest clones.

The sequence was obtained from a human donor who had a prior SARS-CoV-2 infection. The starting material was CD4+ T cells from PBMCs cultured with HCoV-NL63 spike peptides, obtained before COVID-19 vaccination. Sample cell subset or site, as interpreted from the label and publication: HCoV-NL63 spike overlapping peptide pool stimulation. The receptor chain draws on TRBV30 and TRBJ2-6, with the D gene not confidently named. CDR3 loop: CAWSAFFREASGANVLTF. The nucleotide sequence is TGTGCCTGGAGTGCCTTTTTCAGAGAAGCCTCTGGGGCCAACGTCCTGACTTTC.